This TCR beta chain is from a study of blood T cell repertoires in COVID-19. Study background: COVID-19 samples collected from the United States, Italy and Spain covered acute and convalescent phases. PBMCs, B-cell-depleted T cells, or T cells were the source of the cDNA or gDNA that made up the material.

Germline values: CDR1 LGHDT, CDR2 YNNKEL (reference sequence). The CDR3 length is 15 residues. The V end was cut by 0 bases, the J end by 3 bases, with 10 bases between. Clones were sequenced by immunoSEQ multiplex PCR, and TCRdb holds only the in-frame ones, with some missing. Of over 100,000 clones in the sample, roughly 78% were seen once. This chain uses TRBV3-1 (or the pseudogene TRBV3-2) with TRBJ2-3; the D is unclear. This TCR was sampled from a man aged 60 to 69 with active or convalescent COVID-19. Sequencing used peripheral blood. In DNA, the CDR3 is TGTGCCAGCAGCCAAGACCCAGTTTCTACAGATACGCAGTATTTT. Protein: CASSQDPVSTDTQYF.